The rows below give T cell receptor beta chains drawn from one sample of a study of CD8+ T cells in alopecia areata. Here immunoSEQ multiplex PCR was the method, and the copy in TCRdb shows in-frame clones only, minus some. The sample records more than 150,000 clones, around 58% being singletons. The sequencing here drew on CD8+ T cells sorted from blood, taken at week 24, from a patient treated with tofacitinib. Source of these receptors: a human donor with alopecia areata. CDR3s include the opening cysteine and the closing phenylalanine or tryptophan. Each record gives: clone size, J gene, D gene, V gene, CDR3 DNA, CDR3 protein. D genes are given only for firm matches. Clone size appears in some rows only: once, few, many, or a class for an expanded clone.

- TRBJ2-5 - TRBV6-1 TGTGCCAGCAGTGAAGTTGGAACCGGTTCCTTCCAAGAGACCCAGTACTTC CASSEVGTGSFQETQYF
- TRBJ2-5 TRBD2 TRBV27 TGTGCCAGCAGTTTACCGCCTAGCGGGAAAGAGACCCAGTACTTC CASSLPPSGKETQYF
- TRBJ2-7 TRBD1 TRBV11-3 TGTGCCAGCAGCTTCCGGGACAGGGGTAACTACGAGCAGTACTTC CASSFRDRGNYEQYF
once TRBJ2-7 - TRBV5-1 TGCGCCAGCAGCTCGTCAGGGGCCTCCTACGAGCAGTACTTC CASSSSGASYEQYF
- TRBJ2-3 - TRBV30 TGTGCCTGGACACGGGCGGGGTGGTCAGATACGCAGTATTTT CAWTRAGWSDTQYF
once TRBJ2-1 - TRBV5-1 TGCGCCAGCAGCTTGGCACGACGAGGGGTCAATGAGCAGTTCTTC CASSLARRGVNEQFF
- TRBJ2-7 TRBD2 TRBV4-1 TGCGCCAGCAGCCAAGTACCGGGAGGCGAGCAGTACTTC CASSQVPGGEQYF
- TRBJ2-7 TRBD2 TRBV4-1 TGCGCCAGCAGCCAATTTACTAGCGGGGATCTCTCCTACGAGCAGTACTTC CASSQFTSGDLSYEQYF
- TRBJ2-2 - TRBV9 TGTGCCAGCAGCGTAGCTCTCCAGTCTTCGGAGCTGTTTTTT CASSVALQSSELFF
- TRBJ2-5 - TRBV4-1 TGCGCCAGCAGCCAAGAGGGTGGGGCGGCCCAGTACTTC CASSQEGGAAQYF
- TRBJ2-7 - TRBV7-9 TGTGCCAGCAGCTCCGGACGGAACTACGAGCAGTACTTC CASSSGRNYEQYF
- TRBJ2-3 TRBD2 TRBV2 TGTCTTCGCGGGTCCGCGGGGGACCCAGATACGCAGTATTTT CLRGSAGDPDTQYF
- TRBJ1-2 - TRBV6-5 TGTGCCAGCAGTTACGGCAATATCTATGGCTACACCTTC CASSYGNIYGYTF
- TRBJ2-1 TRBD2 TRBV2 TGTGCCAGCAGAGCCGGGACTAGCGCTTACAATGAGCAGTTCTTC CASRAGTSAYNEQFF
- TRBJ2-1 - TRBV4-1 TGCGCCAGCAGCCAAGAGAACCCAGTCTCAGGCCTCGATGAGCAGTTCTTC CASSQENPVSGLDEQFF
few TRBJ2-6 - TRBV15 TGTGCCACCAGCAGGAGGGACATAGCTGGGGCCAACGTCCTGACTTTC CATSRRDIAGANVLTF
- TRBJ2-3 - TRBV4-1 TGCGCCAGCAGCCAAGAAACAGATACGCAGTATTTT CASSQETDTQYF
few TRBJ1-2 - TRBV29-1 TGCAGCGTTGATCAAGGGAATGGCTACACCTTC CSVDQGNGYTF
- TRBJ2-3 TRBD2 TRBV5-1 TGCGCCAGCAGCTACTCCAGCGGGGGGGCGAATACGCAGTATTTT CASSYSSGGANTQYF
- TRBJ1-5 - TRBV15 TGTGCCACCAGCAGAGATTGGGGACAACGAAATCAGCCCCAGCATTTT CATSRDWGQRNQPQHF
- TRBJ1-1 - TRBV5-1 TGCGCCAGCAGGAAGCAGAAAAGGATGAACACTGAAGCTTTCTTT CASRKQKRMNTEAFF
once TRBJ1-5 - TRBV10-3 TGTGCCATCAGTGATCAGGGAGGCAATCAGCCCCAGCATTTT CAISDQGGNQPQHF